This entry lists 18 T cell receptor beta chains sequenced from one sample in a study of T-cell reconstitution after alpha-beta-depleted transplantation in children (dated by TCRdb to 2016 to 2017). Library generation was performed with PCR. These reads were obtained on an Illumina HiSeq 2500. To normalize quantification of the TCRbeta repertoire, the TCR libraries were built with molecular barcoding that relied on unique molecular identifiers. TCRdb applied fastp at Q25 and MiXCR to the public reads, then kept only in-frame beta chains. All rows with the same CDR3 protein become a single entry with the most common DNA and genes. The sample table holds 70,000 or so distinct CDR3 sequences, of which approximately 11% were seen once. Under 15% of the sample comes from the top ten. Interpreted using the paper, the treatment or condition label stands for: allogeneic hematopoietic cell transplantation with graft depleted of TCRalphabeta T cells and CD19 B cells.

The source was PBMCs, collected before TCRalphabeta/CD19-depleted stem cell transplant. The receptors were sampled from a boy aged 5-17 years with acute myeloid leukemia, due to receive a stem cell transplant.

This clonotype has ten or more counts. The chain recombines TRBV5-6 with TRBJ2-7; possible D gene TRBD2, 6 bases. The germline gives CDR1 SGHDT, CDR2 YYEEEE. The CDR3 runs 12 residues. V lost 7 bases and J lost 9, with 17 bases in between. DNA of the CDR3: TGTGCCAGCTCCTTGGTCGCCGGGGGGCAGTACTTC. Protein sequence: CASSLVAGGQYF.

In this sample, this clonotype turned up many times. The chain joins TRBV7-9 to TRBJ2-6; D is unresolved. This CDR3 has 13 residues. Germline V CDR1 and CDR2: SEHNR, FQNEAQ (reference sequence). V shed 0 bases and J shed 4 bases, with 1 base lying between them. The CDR3 sequence: CASSLAGANVLTF. CDR3 DNA sequence: TGTGCCAGCAGCTTAGCGGGGGCCAACGTCCTGACTTTC.

By sample fraction, this clonotype is medium-sized (0.01 to 0.1%). The chain carries TRBV20-1 and TRBJ2-2; 11 bases match TRBD1. V was pared by 6 bases and J by 6 bases, with 6 bases of the junction left unmatched. Germline lookup yields CDR1 DFQATT and CDR2 SNEGSKA (reference sequence). This CDR3 region has 14 residues. The CDR3 loop reads CSATGTGGAGELFF. For the CDR3, the DNA is TGCAGTGCCACCGGGACAGGGGGAGCCGGGGAGCTGTTTTTT.

This clonotype has a count of ten or more. The chain employs TRBV5-1 and TRBJ2-1; D is uncertain. Germline values: CDR1 SGHRS, CDR2 YFSETQ. Trimming pared 6 bases from V and 4 bases from J, leaving 17 bases between. The CDR3 has 15 residues. CDR3 coding DNA: TGCGCCAGCAAAGTAGGACGGGTAGGGTACAATGAGCAGTTCTTC. This sequence encodes CASKVGRVGYNEQFF.

This clonotype was observed at least ten times. V gene TRBV20-1 combines with J gene TRBJ2-1; 8 positions match TRBD2. The V gene end was trimmed by 1 base and the J gene end by 7 bases; junction bases not matched to a gene: 6. CDR3 length: 14 residues. Germline CDR1 DFQATT, CDR2 SNEGSKA (reference sequence). This CDR3 reads CSARVAGLVNEQFF. The CDR3 nucleotides read TGCAGTGCTAGAGTTGCGGGACTAGTTAATGAGCAGTTCTTC.

Ten or more counts support this clonotype. This chain joins TRBV24-1 and TRBJ2-1; no clear D gene. Trimming pared 1 base from V and 12 bases from J, leaving 12 bases between. Germline loops: CDR1 KGHDR, CDR2 SFDVKD. The CDR3 runs to 13 residues. DNA of the CDR3: TGTGCCACCAGTGATTTATTAGGGTGGGGGCAGTTCTTC. Residues: CATSDLLGWGQFF.

At least ten counts were recorded for this clonotype. The CDR3, as DNA: TGTGCCAGCAGCCAAGATCGCACGGCCGGGAACGAGCAGTACTTC. Translation: CASSQDRTAGNEQYF. V usage is TRBV4-2 and J usage is TRBJ2-7; possibly TRBD2 for D (5 bases). CDR3 length: 15 residues. V lost 0 bases to trimming and J lost 5 bases, with 14 bases between them. Germline V gene data show CDR1 as LGHNA and CDR2 as YNFKEQ.

This clonotype was found many times. The J gene is TRBJ2-4, the V gene TRBV3-1, with D tentatively TRBD1 (5 bases). Germline CDR1 is LGHDT and CDR2 is YNNKEL (reference sequence). V was clipped by 4 bases and J by 3 bases, with 13 bases between them. CDR3 length equals 15 residues. The CDR3 DNA sequence: TGTGCCAGCAGCCTCAGTCCCCAGGGCAAAAACATTCAGTACTTC. Translation gives CASSLSPQGKNIQYF.

The chain links TRBV7-3 to TRBJ2-2, with D maybe TRBD2 (6 bases). With 5 bases removed from V and 0 bases from J, the gap between germline ends came to 13 bases. This CDR3 spans 16 amino acids. CDR1 SGHTA and CDR2 FQGTGA come from the germline V gene. In nucleotides, the CDR3 is TGTGCCAGCAGCCCACGGGGGTTTTCGAACACCGGGGAGCTGTTTTTT. Its protein is CASSPRGFSNTGELFF. The whole variable domain, remainder taken from reference TRBV7-3 and TRBJ2-2, is GAGVSQTPSNKVTEKGKYVELRCDPISGHTALYWYRQSLGQGPEFLIYFQGTGAADDSGLPNDRFFAVRPEGSVSTLKIQRTERGDSAVYLCASSPRGFSNTGELFFGEGSRLTVL.

The chain joins TRBV4-1 to TRBJ1-6; D not resolved. V lost 0 bases and J 9 bases, leaving 15 bases between the germline ends. The CDR3 consists of 16 residues. CDR1 is MGHRA and CDR2 is YSYEKL in the germline V gene. CDR3 bases: TGCGCCAGCAGCCAAGAGTATGAGCCGTACGGTTCACCCCTCCACTTT. Protein: CASSQEYEPYGSPLHF.

This clonotype has more than one count but fewer than ten. This sequence joins TRBV20-1 and TRBJ1-6; possibly TRBD1 for D (6 bases). The CDR3 runs 15 residues. With 0 bases removed from V and 9 bases from J, the gap between germline ends came to 15 bases. CDR1 and CDR2 from the germline V gene are DFQATT and SNEGSKA (reference sequence). DNA of the CDR3: TGCAGTGCTAGAGATTCCAAACAGGGCGGTTCACCCCTCCACTTT. Protein: CSARDSKQGGSPLHF.

This clonotype was recorded at least ten times. The chain carries TRBV12-3 or TRBV12-4 and TRBJ2-1; TRBD1 matches 12 bases. The J segment lost 2 bases and the V segment lost 1 base, leaving 6 bases of the junction unmatched. The CDR3 contains 18 residues. The CDR3 loop reads CASSLGGGQGAAYNEQFF. In DNA, the CDR3 is TGTGCCAGCAGTTTAGGTGGGGGACAGGGGGCAGCCTACAATGAGCAGTTCTTC.

This clonotype was found many times. The gene calls are TRBV5-6 and TRBJ2-7; 11 positions agree with TRBD2. V shed 0 bases, J shed 3 bases, and the junction held 5 bases outside the gene matches. The V gene's germline CDR1 is SGHDT and CDR2 YYEEEE. The CDR3 extends over 16 amino acids. CDR3 coding DNA: TGTGCCAGCAGCTTGGCTTCTAGCGGGGGGTACTACGAGCAGTACGTC. Protein: CASSLASSGGYYEQYV.

This clonotype showed up many times. V gene TRBV5-5 combines with J gene TRBJ1-2; the match to TRBD1 covers 8 bases. There are 15 residues in the CDR3. After removal of 4 bases from V and 7 bases from J, the junction contained 12 bases not matched to a gene. In germline, CDR1 is SGHKS, CDR2 YYEKEE (reference sequence). This CDR3 reads CASSRLLDRGFGYTF. CDR3 DNA: TGTGCCAGCAGCCGACTCTTAGACAGGGGATTTGGCTACACCTTC.

This clonotype was seen ten or more times. V usage is TRBV6-2 or TRBV6-3 and J usage is TRBJ2-2; D possibly matches TRBD1 or TRBD2 (5 bases each). CDR3 length equals 15 residues. Trimming cost V 5 bases and J 1 base, with 11 bases left between them. Per germline, CDR1 MNHEY and CDR2 SVGEGT. CDR3 bases: TGTGCCAGCAGTCCCCGGGGCGGGAACACCGGGGAGCTGTTTTTT. Translation gives CASSPRGGNTGELFF.

This clonotype was counted many times. DNA of the CDR3: TGTGCCAGCAGTCCGGACATACCCCGGTTGACCCAGTACTTC. Its translation: CASSPDIPRLTQYF. The genes are TRBV3-1 and TRBJ2-5, with D perhaps matching TRBD1 (5 bases). The CDR3 runs to 14 residues. CDR1 is LGHDT, CDR2 YNNKEL, per germline (reference sequence). Trimming removed 6 bases from V and 7 bases from J, with 18 bases in between.

This clonotype was seen ten or more times. The chain recombines TRBV20-1 with TRBJ1-1; 7 bases are shared with TRBD1. CDR3 length: 14 residues. Unmatched junction bases numbered 5, after V lost 3 bases and J lost 1 base. Germline assignment: CDR1 DFQATT and CDR2 SNEGSKA (reference sequence). The CDR3 loop is CSASREGANTEAFF. Written as DNA, the CDR3 is TGCAGTGCTAGTCGGGAGGGGGCGAACACTGAAGCTTTCTTT.

This clonotype has at least ten counts. The CDR3 spells CASSLGGLAGESNNEQFF. CDR3 DNA sequence: TGTGCCAGCAGCTTAGGGGGACTAGCGGGGGAATCGAACAATGAGCAGTTCTTC. The V and J genes are TRBV11-1 and TRBJ2-1; 14 nucleotides line up with TRBD2. The CDR3 extends over 18 amino acids. Germline CDR1 SGHAT, CDR2 FQDESV (reference sequence). The V and J ends lost 1 base and 5 bases, in that order; junction bases with no gene match: 7.